These 16 T cell receptor beta chains share one sample of origin, sequenced in a study of response to subunit inactivated influenza vaccine (dated by TCRdb to the late 2010s). Receptor libraries were prepared by RT-PCR. The sequencing machine was an Illumina HiSeq 2500. TCRdb redid the processing of the public reads, applying fastp at Q25 and MiXCR, and retained in-frame beta chains. When rows share a CDR3 protein, they turn into one entry using the most common DNA and genes. The sample yields fewer than 600,000 distinct CDR3 sequences; 6% to 9% were counted once. 10% to 15% of the sample comes from the top ten. This material consisted of PBMCs from blood, taken roughly 24 months after vaccination. The receptors come from a man between 50 and 75 years old who received an inactivated influenza vaccine. Donor details come from another sample of the same person, matched by shared clones.

This clonotype was counted a few times. V is TRBV6-2 or TRBV6-3 and J is TRBJ2-7, with 10 positions matching TRBD1. The CDR3 loop spans 15 amino acids. Germline CDR1 reads MNHEY; CDR2 reads SVGEGT. V shed 7 bases and J 5 bases; nucleotides not matched to a gene: 11. CDR3 in amino acids: CASNSLGTGDHEQYF. CDR3 nucleotides: TGTGCCAGCAATAGTCTGGGGACAGGGGACCACGAGCAGTACTTC.

This clonotype has more than one count but fewer than ten. This rearrangement joins TRBV28 to TRBJ2-3; TRBD2 matches at 7 bases. CDR1 is MDHEN, CDR2 SYDVKM, per germline. Trimming at V came to 2 bases and at J to 2 bases, leaving 10 bases not matched to a gene. This CDR3 region has 17 residues. The CDR3 region is CASSLPSGGGNTDTQYF. CDR3 bases: TGTGCCAGCAGTTTACCGTCGGGAGGCGGGAACACAGATACGCAGTATTTT.

This clonotype was observed a few times. The chain is built from TRBV7-9 and TRBJ2-1; D might be TRBD2 (6 bases). CDR3 length: 16 residues. The ends were cut back, 5 bases at V and 8 bases at J, with 22 bases in the middle. Germline V gives CDR1 SEHNR, CDR2 FQNEAQ (reference sequence). CDR3 protein: CASSLRRGTAGDEQFF. The CDR3 nucleotides are TGTGCCAGCAGCCTACGCCGGGGGACCGCCGGCGATGAGCAGTTCTTC.

This clonotype was picked up many times. The chain recombines TRBV28 with TRBJ1-5, with 7 bases lining up with TRBD1. Trimming removed 5 bases from V and 7 bases from J; junction bases left unmatched: 11. The CDR3 totals 15 residues. The germline CDR1 and CDR2 sequences are MDHEN and SYDVKM. The CDR3 DNA is TGTGCCAGCAGTCTCCTAGGACAGGCGGGGCAGCCCCAGCATTTT. It is translated as CASSLLGQAGQPQHF. Using reference TRBV28 and TRBJ1-5 for the parts outside the CDR3, the full variable domain is DVKVTQSSRYLVKRTGEKVFLECVQDMDHENMFWYRQDPGLGLRLIYFSYDVKMKEKGDIPEGYSVSREKKERFSLILESASTNQTSMYLCASSLLGQAGQPQHFGDGTRLSIL.

The chain employs TRBV5-6 and TRBJ2-1, with 15 bases that match TRBD2. The CDR3 is 18 residues long. Germline assignment: CDR1 SGHDT and CDR2 YYEEEE. V lost 0 bases and J lost 6; bases outside the gene matches: 7. CDR3 residues: CASSLGTSGGVFANEQFF. The CDR3 bases are TGTGCCAGCAGCTTGGGGACTAGCGGGGGGGTTTTCGCCAATGAGCAGTTCTTC.

Worth noting for this clonotype: A much bigger clone sits one base away, suggesting this may be a read error. The J gene is TRBJ2-7, the V gene TRBV27, with a tentative D call TRBD1 (6 bases). V was clipped by 6 bases and J by 1 base, with 10 bases between them. This CDR3 comprises 13 residues. Germline CDR1 and CDR2: MNHEY and SMNVEV (reference sequence). CDR3 in amino acids: CASRKQGSYEQYF. DNA for the CDR3: TGTGCCAGCAGGAAACAGGGTTCCTACGAGCAGTACTTC.

The rearrangement joins TRBV11-2 to TRBJ2-1; possibly TRBD1 for D (5 bases). This CDR3 has 15 amino acids. The V end was cut by 4 bases, the J end by 4 bases, with 14 bases between. Germline V CDR1 and CDR2: SGHAT, FQNNGV. The chain's CDR3 is CASSSIRQIYNEQFF. The CDR3 DNA sequence: TGTGCCAGCAGCTCAATTAGACAGATATACAATGAGCAGTTCTTC.

This clonotype was found many times. The chain is built from TRBV5-1 and TRBJ2-7; no definite D call. Between the trimmed V and J ends, which lost 1 base and 4 bases, there was a span of 9 bases. Germline CDR1 is SGHRS and CDR2 is YFSETQ. This CDR3 spans 13 amino acids. The CDR3 spells CASSLLTEYEQYF. CDR3 in DNA: TGCGCCAGCAGCTTGTTGACGGAATACGAGCAGTACTTC. Full variable domain (missing parts from reference TRBV5-1 and TRBJ2-7): KAGVTQTPRYLIKTRGQQVTLSCSPISGHRSVSWYQQTPGQGLQFLFEYFSETQRNKGNFPGRFSGRQFSNSRSEMNVSTLELGDSALYLCASSLLTEYEQYFGPGTRLTVT.

The V gene is TRBV10-3, the J gene TRBJ2-5; D may correspond to TRBD1 or TRBD2 (5 bases each). Germline V CDR1 and CDR2: ENHRY, SYGVKD. Between the trimmed V and J ends, which lost 7 bases and 2 bases, there was a span of 20 bases. CDR3 length equals 16 residues. CDR3 nucleotides: TGTGCCATCAAACTGCCCGGGACGTGCGGGCAAGAGACCCAGTACTTC. It translates to CAIKLPGTCGQETQYF.

This clonotype was found many times. The chain employs TRBV7-9 and TRBJ2-2; D is uncertain. The CDR3 is 13 amino acids. Trimming left V 6 bases short and J 2 bases short, with 7 bases between. Germline V gene data show CDR1 as SEHNR and CDR2 as FQNEAQ (reference sequence). The CDR3 is CASRSGNTGELFF. In DNA form, the CDR3 reads TGTGCCAGCAGGTCAGGAAACACCGGGGAGCTGTTTTTT.

The rearrangement uses TRBV28 and TRBJ1-6; D remains unclear. Trimming stripped 2 bases from V and 6 bases from J, with 8 bases between. Germline V gene data show CDR1 as MDHEN and CDR2 as SYDVKM. The CDR3 sequence is 14 residues long. Here the CDR3 DNA reads TGTGCCAGCAGTTTAGGGCACTCTAATTCACCCCTCCACTTT. Amino acids: CASSLGHSNSPLHF.

Only a few counts were recorded for this clonotype. The chain employs TRBV4-2 and TRBJ2-1; 7 bases align to TRBD2. Germline V CDR1 and CDR2: LGHNA, YNFKEQ. This CDR3 spans 15 amino acids. Losses at the gene ends were 0 bases for V and 9 bases for J; bases not matched to a gene: 8. CDR3 sequence (DNA): TGTGCCAGCAGCCAAGAACGCGGGAGCCTCAGTGAGCAGTTCTTC. This gives the protein CASSQERGSLSEQFF.

This clonotype was counted a few times. V usage is TRBV6-1 and J usage is TRBJ1-5; possible D gene TRBD1, 6 bases. The CDR3 runs to 13 residues. V lost 8 bases and J 4 bases, leaving 12 bases between the germline ends. The V gene's germline CDR1 is MNHNS and CDR2 SASEGT. The CDR3 DNA follows: TGTGCCAGCGCCGCAGGGACAAATCAGCCCCAGCATTTT. It specifies CASAAGTNQPQHF.

This clonotype occurred a few times. The V and J genes are TRBV5-1 and TRBJ2-6; no clear D. V was cut by 3 bases and J by 0 bases, with 10 bases left in between. The CDR3 loop spans 16 amino acids. Looked up from germline, CDR1 is SGHRS and CDR2 is YFSETQ. The CDR3 region has the DNA TGCGCCAGCAGCTCCGTATACAGCTCTGGGGCCAACGTCCTGACTTTC. Translation: CASSSVYSSGANVLTF.

This clonotype has more than one count but fewer than ten. The J gene is TRBJ1-1, the V gene TRBV5-1; tentative D call: TRBD1 (5 bases). The V and J ends lost 3 bases and 0 bases respectively, with 12 bases between them. The germline CDR1 and CDR2 sequences are SGHRS and YFSETQ. The CDR3 spans 15 residues. CDR3 nucleotide sequence: TGCGCCAGCAGCTGGCCGGGGGGTGTGAACACTGAAGCTTTCTTT. This gives the protein CASSWPGGVNTEAFF.

This clonotype was seen ten or more times. J is TRBJ2-1 and V is TRBV4-2; D is uncertain. The V end lost 4 bases, the J end lost 3 bases, and 7 bases lay between the germline ends. The CDR3 contains 13 residues. The germline V gene has CDR1 LGHNA and CDR2 YNFKEQ. The CDR3 loop is CASSRTDYNEQFF. In nucleotides, the CDR3 is TGTGCCAGCAGCCGAACGGACTACAATGAGCAGTTCTTC.